The 7 T cell receptor beta chains in this list originate from one sample, sequenced in a study of blood T cell repertoires in COVID-19 (dated by TCRdb to the early 2020s). The library came from the immunoSEQ multiplex PCR assay. Here the immuneACCESS table is served through TCRdb, limited to in-frame sequences with V and J called. Missing clones are a known gap in these copies; in checked studies unresolved V genes cover under half, and the rest lacks a known reason. The sample table shows a few hundred thousand clones, and more than 65% are seen once. The leading ten clones occupy approximately 2.3% of the sample. The sequencing sample was made of peripheral blood. Every receptor here comes from a man in his forties or fifties who had recovered from COVID-19.

V is TRBV24-1 and J is TRBJ2-1; 8 nucleotides agree with TRBD2. J lost 5 bases, V lost 5 bases, and 7 bases had no gene match. Germline V gene data show CDR1 as KGHDR and CDR2 as SFDVKD. The CDR3 runs 15 residues. The CDR3 loop reads CATSAPGGGDNEQFF. CDR3 nucleotide sequence: TGTGCCACCAGTGCCCCCGGGGGGGGAGACAATGAGCAGTTCTTC.

This chain uses TRBV29-1 with TRBJ2-7; 9 bases map to TRBD1. Germline V CDR1 and CDR2: SQVTM, ANQGSEA. After removal of 6 bases from V and 3 bases from J, the junction contained 6 bases not matched to a gene. The CDR3 extends over 13 amino acids. Written as DNA, the CDR3 is TGCAGCGTGACAGGGGGAGGGCTCTACGAGCAGTACTTC. This gives the protein CSVTGGGLYEQYF.

As for this clone: Other nucleotide sequences in the sample specify the same CDR3. This rearrangement joins TRBV7-2 to TRBJ1-5; the D is unclear. Looked up from germline, CDR1 is SGHTA and CDR2 is FQGNSA. The CDR3 is 15 amino acids. Trimming cost V 5 bases and J 0 bases, with 11 bases left between them. The CDR3 region is CASSPSGDSNQPQHF. DNA of the CDR3: TGTGCCAGCAGCCCTTCCGGAGATAGCAATCAGCCCCAGCATTTT.

The gene calls are TRBV30 and TRBJ2-1; maybe TRBD1 (5 bases). Germline V gene sequence: CDR1 GTSNPN, CDR2 SVGIG (reference sequence). This CDR3 spans 14 amino acids. Trimming pared 0 bases from V and 2 bases from J, leaving 8 bases between. CDR3 DNA sequence: TGTGCCTGGAGTGTCGTGACAGCCTACAATGAGCAGTTCTTC. Amino acid sequence: CAWSVVTAYNEQFF.

The gene calls are TRBV6-4 and TRBJ2-7; a possible D gene is TRBD2 (6 bases). CDR1 and CDR2 (germline): MRHNA, SNTAGT. The CDR3 runs to 12 residues. The germline V and J ends were trimmed by 11 bases and 1 base, with 12 bases remaining between them. The CDR3 loop is CAPGDKSYEQYF. The CDR3 DNA reads TGTGCCCCGGGGGATAAATCCTACGAGCAGTACTTC.

The J gene is TRBJ1-2, the V gene TRBV6-5; D ambiguous. The CDR3 runs to 13 residues. The germline gives CDR1 MNHEY, CDR2 SVGAGI. The ends were cut back, 2 bases at V and 6 bases at J, with 10 bases in the middle. Here the CDR3 DNA reads TGTGCCAGCAGTTACGTGGCAAAGAATGGCTACACCTTC. Amino acid sequence: CASSYVAKNGYTF.

The rearrangement uses TRBV11-3 and TRBJ2-4, with 8 bases that match TRBD1. With V trimmed by 3 bases and J by 3 bases, 1 base remained unmatched. This CDR3 has 14 amino acids. Germline V gene data show CDR1 as SGHNT and CDR2 as YENEEA. This chain's CDR3 is CASSFTGGKNIQYF. The CDR3 DNA sequence: TGTGCCAGCAGCTTCACAGGGGGCAAAAACATTCAGTACTTC. The full variable domain, rest sourced from reference TRBV11-3 and TRBJ2-4, is EAGVVQSPRYKIIEKKQPVAFWCNPISGHNTLYWYLQNLGQGPELLIRYENEEAVDDSQLPKDRFSAERLKGVDSTLKIQPAELGDSAVYLCASSFTGGKNIQYFGAGTRLSVL.